A single sample gave rise to the 25 T cell receptor beta chains below, sequenced in a study of blood T cell repertoires in COVID-19 (TCRdb year 2020). The library was generated by the immunoSEQ multiplex PCR assay. Entries here come from immuneACCESS through TCRdb and include only in-frame sequences with V and J called. Some clones fail to appear in such tables; in the studies checked, an unresolved V gene covers under half of the shortfall, and the cause of the remainder is unknown. The sample contains around 150,000 clones, 80% to 85% of them found a single time. About 5.2% of the sample is taken by the ten largest. The sample comprised PBMCs or T cells enriched from blood (not recorded which). These TCRs come from a man between 65 and 80 years old who had been exposed to COVID-19.

This clone was picked up a small number of times. The gene calls are TRBV7-2 and TRBJ1-5, with D unclear. The CDR3 is 14 amino acids. Germline CDR1 and CDR2: SGHTA and FQGNSA. The germline V and J ends were trimmed by 5 bases and 3 bases, with 11 bases remaining between them. CDR3: CASSPTASNQPQHF. In DNA form, the CDR3 reads TGTGCCAGCAGCCCAACAGCTTCCAATCAGCCCCAGCATTTT.

The V gene is TRBV30, the J gene TRBJ1-1; no definite D call. V lost 4 bases, J lost 3 bases, and 9 bases lay in between. Germline V gives CDR1 GTSNPN, CDR2 SVGIG (reference sequence). The CDR3 is 12 residues long. CDR3: CAWNRHHTEAFF. CDR3 coding DNA: TGTGCCTGGAATCGACACCACACTGAAGCTTTCTTT. The complete variable domain, with remaining parts taken from reference TRBV30 and TRBJ1-1, reads SQTIHQWPATLVQPVGSPLSLECTVEGTSNPNLYWYRQAAGRGLQLLFYSVGIGQISSEVPQNLSASRPQDRQFILSSKKLLLSDSGFYLCAWNRHHTEAFFGQGTRLTVV.

This chain connects TRBV27 to TRBJ1-4; a weak D match, TRBD1 (5 bases). CDR3 length: 16 residues. The V end was cut by 3 bases, the J end by 9 bases, with 20 bases between. The V gene's germline CDR1 is MNHEY and CDR2 SMNVEV (reference sequence). CDR3 DNA sequence: TGTGCCAGCAGTTTGATCCCCCAGGGATTGGTTAAAAAACTGTTTTTT. This gives the protein CASSLIPQGLVKKLFF.

This clone came up once. V is TRBV28 and J is TRBJ2-5, with a tentative D call TRBD2 (6 bases). V shed 6 bases and J shed 2 bases, with 19 bases lying between them. The CDR3 totals 16 residues. In germline, CDR1 is MDHEN, CDR2 SYDVKM. The chain's CDR3 is CASRGGIVGRQETQYF. CDR3 bases: TGTGCCAGCAGGGGGGGTATCGTGGGCAGACAAGAGACCCAGTACTTC.

The V call is TRBV5-5, the J call TRBJ2-1, with 7 bases matching TRBD2. The V gene end was trimmed by 4 bases and the J gene end by 6 bases; junction bases not matched to a gene: 13. This CDR3 region has 16 residues. The V gene's germline CDR1 is SGHKS and CDR2 YYEKEE (reference sequence). CDR3 in DNA: TGTGCCAGCAGCGTTCAAGCAAGTGCGGGAGCCAATGAGCAGTTCTTC. This gives the protein CASSVQASAGANEQFF.

The chain is built from TRBV29-1 and TRBJ2-1; the match to TRBD1 covers 10 bases. Trimming cost V 4 bases and J 6 bases; bases outside gene matches: 3. The length of the CDR3 is 13 residues. Germline CDR1 reads SQVTM; CDR2 reads ANQGSEA. CDR3 DNA sequence: TGCAGCGTTGGACAGGGGGCGGTCAATGAGCAGTTCTTC. It specifies CSVGQGAVNEQFF.

The gene calls are TRBV7-9 and TRBJ1-4; D gene uncertain. CDR3 length: 16 residues. CDR1 is SEHNR and CDR2 is FQNEAQ in the germline V gene (reference sequence). V dropped 6 bases and J dropped 0 bases, with 14 bases sitting between them. The CDR3 DNA reads as TGTGCCAGCAGATCTACGACACCTGCAACTAATGAAAAACTGTTTTTT. Its protein product is CASRSTTPATNEKLFF.

The chain uses TRBV12-2 and TRBJ1-6; the table's D gene call, TRBD1, was not cross checked with the DNA. TRBV12-2 counts as a pseudogene. The CDR3 covers 16 residues. The chain's CDR3 is CASRLAEGQGGSALHF. CDR3 coding DNA: TGTGCAAGTCGCTTAGCAGAGGGACAGGGAGGGTCGGCCCTCCACTTT.

The chain is built from TRBV7-9 and TRBJ1-1, with D hard to call. The CDR3 has 14 amino acids. The germline V gene has CDR1 SEHNR and CDR2 FQNEAQ (reference sequence). V dropped 0 bases and J dropped 0 bases, with 5 bases sitting between them. The CDR3 here is CASSLAGLNTEAFF. The DNA for the CDR3 is TGTGCCAGCAGCTTAGCCGGGTTGAACACTGAAGCTTTCTTT.

This clone has just one count. The rearrangement uses TRBV19 and TRBJ1-2; 7 bases fit TRBD1. Trimming took 9 bases from V and 4 from J; bases not matched to a gene: 17. Germline V gives CDR1 LNHDA, CDR2 SQIVND (reference sequence). CDR3 length equals 16 residues. CDR3 loop: CASSWPQGGISYGYTF. The CDR3 DNA reads TGTGCCAGCAGTTGGCCTCAGGGGGGAATTAGCTATGGCTACACCTTC. Using reference TRBV19 and TRBJ1-2 for the parts outside the CDR3, the full variable domain is DGGITQSPKYLFRKEGQNVTLSCEQNLNHDAMYWYRQDPGQGLRLIYYSQIVNDFQKGDIAEGYSVSREKKESFPLTVTSAQKNPTAFYLCASSWPQGGISYGYTFGSGTRLTVV.

The chain uses TRBV5-4 and TRBJ2-5, with D perhaps matching TRBD1 (6 bases). Germline V gene data show CDR1 as SGHNT and CDR2 as YYREEE (reference sequence). V was shortened by 4 bases and J by 3 bases, with 13 bases between the two germline ends. This CDR3 spans 14 amino acids. In nucleotides, the CDR3 is TGTGCCAGCAGCACCAAGCGGACAGAAGAGACCCAGTACTTC. Its protein is CASSTKRTEETQYF. The full variable domain, in which reference TRBV5-4 and TRBJ2-5 provide the parts outside the CDR3, is ETGVTQSPTHLIKTRGQQVTLRCSSQSGHNTVSWYQQALGQGPQFIFQYYREEENGRGNFPPRFSGLQFPNYSSELNVNALELDDSALYLCASSTKRTEETQYFGPGTRLLVL.

This chain links TRBV19 with TRBJ1-2; unclear D gene. V was clipped by 7 bases and J by 0 bases, with 12 bases between them. The CDR3 consists of 14 residues. Germline CDR1 reads LNHDA; CDR2 reads SQIVND (reference sequence). The CDR3 reads CASKLRGANYGYTF. The CDR3, as DNA: TGTGCCAGTAAACTGCGCGGGGCTAACTATGGCTACACCTTC.

V and J are TRBV7-6 and TRBJ2-3, with 13 bases lining up with TRBD2. CDR3 length equals 16 residues. Germline V gene data show CDR1 as SGHVS and CDR2 as FNYEAQ. Trimming cost V 6 bases and J 4 bases; bases outside gene matches: 7. The CDR3: CASSRTSGSMSDTQYF. In DNA form, the CDR3 reads TGTGCCAGCAGTCGGACTAGCGGGAGTATGTCAGATACGCAGTATTTT. Combining the CDR3 with reference TRBV7-6 and TRBJ2-3 gives the whole variable domain GAGVSQSPRYKVTKRGQDVALRCDPISGHVSLYWYRQALGQGPEFLTYFNYEAQQDKSGLPNDRFSAERPEGSISTLTIQRTEQRDSAMYRCASSRTSGSMSDTQYFGPGTRLTVL.

The chain links TRBV2 to TRBJ1-2; 7 nucleotides match TRBD1. The J segment lost 8 bases and the V segment lost 6 bases, leaving 12 bases of the junction unmatched. Germline CDR1 is SNHLY and CDR2 is FYNNEI. The CDR3 extends over 14 amino acids. The CDR3 DNA reads as TGTGCCAGCAGCGGGACAGACCCTCGAAGCGGCTACACCTTC. This encodes CASSGTDPRSGYTF.

Here the CDR3 reads CASSLEQLNTEAFF. Written as DNA, the CDR3 is TGTGCCAGCAGCTTGGAACAGCTAAACACTGAAGCTTTCTTT. The chain uses TRBV5-5 and TRBJ1-1; D is unresolved. The length of the CDR3 is 14 residues. Germline assignment: CDR1 SGHKS and CDR2 YYEKEE (reference sequence). The V gene lost 0 bases and the J gene lost 2 bases, with 8 bases spanning the gap.

The chain uses TRBV7-2 and TRBJ1-3, with 7 positions matching TRBD1. Losses at the gene ends were 5 bases for V and 2 bases for J; bases not matched to a gene: 9. Germline assignment: CDR1 SGHTA and CDR2 FQGNSA. This CDR3 is 16 amino acids long. The CDR3, as DNA: TGTGCCAGCAGCCCCTACAGGGGATCCACTGGAAACACCATATATTTT. The encoded protein is CASSPYRGSTGNTIYF.

This clone came up a few times. The CDR3 nucleotides read TGCGCCAGCAGCCAAGGACAGGCATCTTCCAATCAGCCCCAGCATTTT. The encoded protein is CASSQGQASSNQPQHF. The chain combines TRBV4-1 with TRBJ1-5; maybe TRBD1 (6 bases). V lost 1 base and J 3 bases, leaving 13 bases between the germline ends. This CDR3 spans 16 amino acids. Germline V gene sequence: CDR1 MGHRA, CDR2 YSYEKL.

This clone has only a few counts. This chain links TRBV7-9 with TRBJ1-2; no definite D call. V lost 3 bases and J lost 0, with 17 bases in between. The CDR3 is made up of 17 amino acids. Germline V gene lookup returns CDR1 SEHNR and CDR2 FQNEAQ (reference sequence). The CDR3 DNA reads TGTGCCAGCAGCTTCGGCCGGGTCCTCAAATCTAACTATGGCTACACCTTC. Its translation: CASSFGRVLKSNYGYTF.

In the case of this clone: This could be a read error, since a much larger clone is one nucleotide away. The chain employs TRBV3-1 (or the pseudogene TRBV3-2) and TRBJ1-2; 8 positions match TRBD1. V lost 1 base, J lost 8 bases, and 6 bases stayed unmatched. This CDR3 has 14 residues. Germline V gene lookup returns CDR1 LGHDT and CDR2 YNNKEL (reference sequence). CDR3 DNA: TGTGCCAGCAGCCAAGCCAGACAGGGGAGCGGCTACACCTTC. Its translation is CASSQARQGSGYTF.

The chain couples TRBV5-1 to TRBJ2-2; TRBD1 is a possible D gene (5 bases). The V end lost 0 bases, the J end lost 4 bases, and 10 bases lay between the germline ends. The CDR3 has 15 residues. Looked up from germline, CDR1 is SGHRS and CDR2 is YFSETQ. CDR3 DNA sequence: TGCGCCAGCAGCTTGGGATCAGGGCCCACCGGGGAGCTGTTTTTT. As protein: CASSLGSGPTGELFF.

The chain links TRBV5-1 to TRBJ2-7; TRBD1 matches 9 bases. Trimming cost V 0 bases and J 3 bases; bases outside gene matches: 7. This CDR3 spans 16 amino acids. Germline V gene lookup returns CDR1 SGHRS and CDR2 YFSETQ. CDR3 sequence reads: CASSLVPGQGDYEQYF. The CDR3 nucleotides are TGCGCCAGCAGCTTGGTCCCGGGACAGGGCGACTACGAGCAGTACTTC.

The rearrangement uses TRBV7-9 and TRBJ1-4, with D possibly matching TRBD1 (5 bases). CDR1 and CDR2 (germline): SEHNR, FQNEAQ (reference sequence). V was trimmed by 1 base and J by 8 bases, leaving 11 bases between them. The CDR3 loop spans 14 amino acids. CDR3 nucleotide sequence: TGTGCCAGCAGCTTAGGTGCGGGACCAGAAAAACTGTTTTTT. It encodes CASSLGAGPEKLFF.

V is TRBV6-2 or TRBV6-3 and J is TRBJ1-1, with D unclear. This CDR3 has 17 residues. The V gene's germline CDR1 is MNHEY and CDR2 SVGEGT. Trimming removed 0 bases from V and 0 bases from J, with 14 bases in between. The CDR3 coding sequence is TGTGCCAGCAGTTACTCCGGGAGGATCTACATGAACACTGAAGCTTTCTTT. Its translation is CASSYSGRIYMNTEAFF.

This chain uses TRBV24-1 with TRBJ2-2; no clear D. V was shortened by 6 bases and J by 5 bases, with 6 bases between the two germline ends. The CDR3 extends over 12 amino acids. The germline CDR1 and CDR2 sequences are KGHDR and SFDVKD. The CDR3 sequence: CATSTVTGELFF. In nucleotides, the CDR3 is TGTGCCACCAGTACAGTAACCGGGGAGCTGTTTTTT.

The V call is TRBV28, the J call TRBJ1-2; D is perhaps TRBD1 (5 bases). CDR3 size: 13 residues. V dropped 4 bases and J dropped 8 bases, with 14 bases sitting between them. Germline V gene data show CDR1 as MDHEN and CDR2 as SYDVKM. The chain's CDR3 is CASSSGDGRGYTF. The CDR3 DNA is TGTGCCAGCAGTTCGGGGGACGGGCGGGGCTACACCTTC.